This TCR beta chain stems from a study of blood T cell repertoires in COVID-19. The overall study: Acute-phase and convalescent COVID-19 samples originated in the United States, Italy and Spain. The analysed material was cDNA or gDNA that came from T cells, B-cell-depleted T cells, or PBMCs.

The CDR3 contains 18 residues. The trim removed 5 bases at V and 2 bases at J, leaving 7 bases unmatched. The germline V gene has CDR1 MNHEY and CDR2 SMNVEV (reference sequence). Original analysis: Estimation of nucleated cell counts was performed using reference gene primer amplification. Clones were read by immunoSEQ multiplex PCR, and TCRdb kept only the in-frame ones, dropping some. V, J and clone size derive from that table, while D and trimming were established from the DNA sequence. The sample consists of 300,000 to 400,000 clones, under 95% of them appearing once. The rearrangement joins TRBV27 to TRBJ2-1; 15 positions agree with TRBD2. This TCR came from a woman younger than 35 who had recovered from COVID-19. The sequenced sample consisted of peripheral blood. CDR3 residues: CASSRRTSGRAPYNEQFF. The DNA for the CDR3 is TGTGCCAGCAGTAGACGGACTAGCGGGAGGGCCCCCTACAATGAGCAGTTCTTC.